Below are 22 T cell receptor beta chains sequenced from a single sample in a study of breast tumors, draining lymph nodes, adjacent tissues. TCRdb called the multiplex PCR reads again in MiXCR, with one record for every CDR3 protein. The sample includes 150,000 to 200,000 distinct CDR3 sequences, about 33% of them seen just once. Breast cancer patients provided tissue from their axillary draining lymph nodes. Sequenced input: axillary lymph node tissue. Receptor source: a female donor with breast cancer. Some clones in this sample may be carry-over from other donors' samples.

By its share, this clonotype is medium-sized. This rearrangement joins TRBV25-1 to TRBJ1-6; D is unresolved. CDR3 length: 13 residues. From germline, CDR1 is MGHDK and CDR2 SYGVNS. V shed 1 base and J shed 14 bases, with 12 bases lying between them. CDR3 amino acids: CASSELTGGTLHF. For the CDR3, the DNA is TGTGCCAGCAGTGAATTGACGGGAGGGACCCTCCACTTT.

This clonotype was seen repeatedly, ten times or more. CDR3 DNA: TGTGCCAGCAATCTACAGGGTAGCACAGATACGCAGTATTTT. It translates to CASNLQGSTDTQYF. The genes are TRBV2 and TRBJ2-3, with D tentatively TRBD1 (6 bases). CDR3 length equals 14 residues. Germline CDR1 SNHLY, CDR2 FYNNEI. Deletions cut 7 bases from V and 0 bases from J, with 11 bases between.

This clonotype was detected many times. This chain uses TRBV20-1 with TRBJ2-7, with D unresolved. The germline CDR1 and CDR2 sequences are DFQATT and SNEGSKA (reference sequence). Deletions cut 3 bases from V and 5 bases from J, with 26 bases between. The CDR3 length is 17 residues. The CDR3 DNA follows: TGCAGTGCTAGTTACACCCCTCCCGGGCCATCGGTGGACGAGCAGTACTTC. It translates to CSASYTPPGPSVDEQYF.

This rearrangement joins TRBV20-1 to TRBJ1-6; TRBD1 matches at 7 bases. This CDR3 has 15 amino acids. Germline V lookup: CDR1 DFQATT, CDR2 SNEGSKA (reference sequence). The CDR3, as DNA: TGCGGCGCTAGAGATACCGGGACAGCCTATTCACCCCTCCACTTT. Protein sequence: CGARDTGTAYSPLHF.

The V gene is TRBV15, the J gene TRBJ1-4; TRBD1 matches at 11 bases. There are 16 residues in the CDR3. Per the germline V gene, CDR1 is LNHNV and CDR2 is YYDKDF (reference sequence). V lost 7 bases, J lost 6 bases, and 10 bases stayed unmatched. The CDR3 nucleotides are TGTGCCACCATCCTTACCGGGACAGGGGGGGATGAAAAACTGTTTTTT. This gives the protein CATILTGTGGDEKLFF.

To note about this clonotype: Since a much larger clone is just one base distant, this may be a read error. The rearrangement joins TRBV9 to TRBJ2-1; 10 bases match TRBD2. From germline, CDR1 is SGDLS and CDR2 YYNGEE. The CDR3 loop spans 17 amino acids. The V segment lost 6 bases and the J segment 9 bases; nucleotides outside the gene matches: 18. CDR3: CASNSVVQAGGHAEQFF. The CDR3 DNA is TGTGCCAGCAATTCAGTAGTACAAGCGGGAGGGCATGCTGAGCAGTTCTTC.

Worth noting for this clonotype: A much larger clonotype is one base distant, so this may be a read error. The chain couples TRBV5-4 to TRBJ2-1; 7 bases align to TRBD1. Trimming took 0 bases from V and 6 from J; bases not matched to a gene: 3. The germline CDR1 and CDR2 sequences are SGHNT and YYREEE (reference sequence). This CDR3 contains 14 residues. The CDR3: CASSLGDSCNEQFF. The CDR3 DNA follows: TGTGCCAGCAGCTTGGGGGACAGCTGCAATGAGCAGTTCTTC. The whole variable domain, remainder taken from reference TRBV5-4 and TRBJ2-1, is ETGVTQSPTHLIKTRGQQVTLRCSSQSGHNTVSWYQQALGQGPQFIFQYYREEENGRGNFPPRFSGLQFPNYSSELNVNALELDDSALYLCASSLGDSCNEQFFGPGTRLTVL.

Points on this clonotype: The germline gene is not matched at one end of the junction; a read error may be the cause. The V call is TRBV19, the J call TRBJ2-1; a possible D gene is TRBD1 (6 bases). Germline CDR1 LNHDA, CDR2 SQIVND (reference sequence). The CDR3 extends over 17 amino acids. CDR3 in amino acids: CASSPQGWRARGNEQSF. CDR3 DNA: TGTGCCAGTAGTCCCCAGGGGTGGCGGGCCCGAGGCAATGAGCAGTCCTTC. Full variable domain (rest looked up from reference TRBV19 and TRBJ2-1): DGGITQSPKYLFRKEGQNVTLSCEQNLNHDAMYWYRQDPGQGLRLIYYSQIVNDFQKGDIAEGYSVSREKKESFPLTVTSAQKNPTAFYLCASSPQGWRARGNEQSFGPGTRLTVL.

Remarks on this clonotype: A much larger clone lies a single base off, so this may be a read error. V gene TRBV7-2 combines with J gene TRBJ2-3; 7 bases are a match to TRBD2. After removal of 7 bases from V and 4 bases from J, the junction contained 11 bases not matched to a gene. The CDR3 contains 15 residues. Looked up from germline, CDR1 is SGHTA and CDR2 is FQGNSA. The DNA for the CDR3 is TGTACCAGCACCCACACCGGGGCGGGGGCAGATACGCAGTATTTT. Amino acids: CTSTHTGAGADTQYF.

This sequence joins TRBV10-2 and TRBJ2-3, with 8 nucleotides matching TRBD2. The CDR3 is made up of 15 amino acids. After removal of 0 bases from V and 6 bases from J, the junction contained 5 bases not matched to a gene. Germline CDR1 reads WSHSY; CDR2 reads SAAADI. Written as DNA, the CDR3 is TGCGCCAGCAGTGAGTCTTCTGCGGGAGGTGATACGCAGTATTTT. This translates into CASSESSAGGDTQYF.

This clonotype was seen at least ten times. The chain has TRBV20-1 and TRBJ2-1, with TRBD2 matching 16 bases. CDR1 is DFQATT and CDR2 is SNEGSKA in the germline V gene (reference sequence). The CDR3 has 14 residues. The CDR3 DNA follows: TGCACCCTCCCCGGGACTAGCGGGAGGGATGAGCAGTTCTTC. Its translation: CTLPGTSGRDEQFF.

This clonotype was seen only once. This rearrangement joins TRBV3-1 to TRBJ2-2; 12 bases map to TRBD1. V shed 4 bases, J shed 4 bases, and the junction held 7 bases outside the gene matches. Germline V gene sequence: CDR1 LGHDT, CDR2 YNNKEL (reference sequence). The CDR3 spans 17 residues. The CDR3 region has the DNA TGTGCCAGCAGCCCGGGACAGGGGGCAGGGGGCACCGGGGAGCTGTTTTTT. Residues: CASSPGQGAGGTGELFF.

The table lists this clonotype with many counts. The chain joins TRBV11-2 to TRBJ2-1; D is unresolved. Germline values: CDR1 SGHAT, CDR2 FQNNGV. The CDR3 has 16 amino acids. V dropped 3 bases and J dropped 0 bases, with 12 bases sitting between them. Here the CDR3 reads CASSFRGASSYNEQFF. Written as DNA, the CDR3 is TGTGCCAGCAGCTTCCGCGGCGCTAGCTCCTACAATGAGCAGTTCTTC. Filled out from reference TRBV11-2 and TRBJ2-1, the complete variable domain reads EAGVAQSPRYKIIEKRQSVAFWCNPISGHATLYWYQQILGQGPKLLIQFQNNGVVDDSQLPKDRFSAERLKGVDSTLKIQPAKLEDSAVYLCASSFRGASSYNEQFFGPGTRLTVL.

The chain combines TRBV28 with TRBJ1-3; D ambiguous. V was trimmed by 1 base and J by 3 bases, leaving 7 bases between them. The CDR3 is made up of 14 amino acids. Per the germline V gene, CDR1 is MDHEN and CDR2 is SYDVKM. CDR3 amino acids: CASSLSTLGNTIYF. The CDR3 DNA sequence: TGTGCCAGCAGTTTATCGACACTTGGAAACACCATATATTTT.

This clonotype was detected ten times or more. This chain uses TRBV11-2 with TRBJ1-2, with no clear D. There are 16 residues in the CDR3. Germline V lookup: CDR1 SGHAT, CDR2 FQNNGV. Trimming took 4 bases from V and 3 from J, leaving 18 bases between them. The CDR3 DNA is TGTGCCAGCAGCTCCTTCAAAAAGACTAAATACTATGGCTACACCTTC. It encodes CASSSFKKTKYYGYTF. The full variable domain, completed using reference TRBV11-2 and TRBJ1-2, is EAGVAQSPRYKIIEKRQSVAFWCNPISGHATLYWYQQILGQGPKLLIQFQNNGVVDDSQLPKDRFSAERLKGVDSTLKIQPAKLEDSAVYLCASSSFKKTKYYGYTFGSGTRLTVV.

The chain combines TRBV18 with TRBJ2-2, with TRBD2 identical over 9 bases. The junction had 8 bases not matched to a gene; V was cut back by 0 bases and J by 6 bases. The germline gives CDR1 KGHSH, CDR2 LQKENI. The CDR3 is made up of 17 amino acids. The CDR3 sequence is CASSPPSAGGKSGELFF. The CDR3 DNA is TGTGCCAGCTCACCACCCTCGGCGGGGGGGAAGTCCGGGGAGCTGTTTTTT.

Turning to this clonotype: The germline gene is not matched at one end of the junction; a read error may be the cause. The V gene is TRBV7-3, the J gene TRBJ2-3, with 8 nucleotides matching TRBD2. The CDR3 spans 17 residues. Germline lookup yields CDR1 SGHTA and CDR2 FQGTGA. The CDR3 DNA sequence: TGCGCCAGCAGCTTAAGAGGAGCGGGAGATGGCACAGATCCGCAGTATTTT. This encodes CASSLRGAGDGTDPQYF.

This clonotype occurred many times. The chain links TRBV19 to TRBJ2-2; D is unclear. V lost 4 bases, J lost 2 bases, and 5 bases lay in between. The CDR3 is made up of 13 amino acids. CDR1 is LNHDA and CDR2 is SQIVND in the germline V gene (reference sequence). CDR3 in DNA: TGTGCCAGTAGTAATCCCAACACCGGGGAGCTGTTTTTT. Its translation: CASSNPNTGELFF. Variable domain in full (rest from reference TRBV19 and TRBJ2-2): DGGITQSPKYLFRKEGQNVTLSCEQNLNHDAMYWYRQDPGQGLRLIYYSQIVNDFQKGDIAEGYSVSREKKESFPLTVTSAQKNPTAFYLCASSNPNTGELFFGEGSRLTVL.

The V and J genes are TRBV6-6 and TRBJ1-6; D ambiguous. This CDR3 is 18 amino acids long. V was pared by 6 bases and J by 7 bases, with 25 bases between. Per the germline V gene, CDR1 is MNHNY and CDR2 is SVGAGI (reference sequence). In DNA, the CDR3 is TGTGCCAGCAGCCCCGGACTAGCGGGGTCCTTAAGAAATTCACCCCTCCACTTT. Its protein is CASSPGLAGSLRNSPLHF.

This chain's CDR3 is CASSSPAGYGQPQHF. DNA of the CDR3: TGTGCCAGCAGTTCCCCCGCGGGGTATGGCCAGCCCCAGCATTTT. This chain links TRBV12-3 or TRBV12-4 with TRBJ1-5; D not certain. V was pared by 4 bases and J by 7 bases, with 17 bases between. The CDR3 spans 15 residues.

With regard to this clonotype: Compared with germline, one end of the junction differs, possibly owing to a read error. J is TRBJ2-1 and V is TRBV4-1; 9 bases match TRBD2. The length of the CDR3 is 15 residues. The germline CDR1 and CDR2 sequences are MGHRA and YSYEKL. CDR3 protein: CASGQSGGNHNEQFF. CDR3 nucleotide sequence: TGCGCCAGCGGCCAGAGCGGGGGGAATCACAATGAGCAGTTCTTC.

This clonotype occurred many times. J is TRBJ1-5 and V is TRBV12-3 or TRBV12-4; TRBD1 agrees at 7 bases. The CDR3 spans 14 residues. The V segment lost 4 bases and the J segment 5 bases; nucleotides outside the gene matches: 5. The CDR3 region is CASSWQGVYQPQHF. The CDR3 coding sequence is TGTGCCAGCAGTTGGCAGGGGGTCTATCAGCCCCAGCATTTT.